Below, 12 T cell receptor beta chains from the same sample are listed, as sequenced in a study of response to subunit inactivated influenza vaccine. MiXCR, applied by TCRdb to the RT-PCR reads, yields one record per CDR3 protein. The data contain hundreds of thousands of distinct CDR3 sequences, around 25% of them singletons. The source was CD4+ T cells sorted from PBMCs, collected less than 6 days after vaccination. The receptors stem from a man aged 45-60 years who received an inactivated influenza vaccine.

The rearrangement joins TRBV20-1 to TRBJ2-6; D gene unclear. The CDR3 runs to 15 residues. Per the germline V gene, CDR1 is DFQATT and CDR2 is SNEGSKA (reference sequence). V dropped 0 bases and J dropped 2 bases, with 8 bases sitting between them. The CDR3, as DNA: TGCAGTGCTAGAGAATTAGGGCCTGGGGCCAACGTCCTGACTTTC. It codes for CSARELGPGANVLTF.

CDR3 coding DNA: TGCAGTGAGGCCCCAGGGGGCGCAGGGATGAACACTGAAGCTTTCTTT. It specifies CSEAPGGAGMNTEAFF. This sequence joins TRBV20-1 and TRBJ1-1; TRBD1 agrees at 8 bases. Germline V lookup: CDR1 DFQATT, CDR2 SNEGSKA (reference sequence). The CDR3 runs 16 residues. The trim removed 7 bases at V and 0 bases at J, leaving 13 bases unmatched.

The V call is TRBV7-8, the J call TRBJ2-7, with 9 bases aligning to TRBD1. The CDR3 has 15 residues. Germline V gene lookup returns CDR1 SGHVS and CDR2 FQNEAQ. V shed 4 bases, J shed 3 bases, and the junction held 7 bases outside the gene matches. CDR3 coding DNA: TGTGCCAGCAGCTCCGGGACAGGGAATTACTACGAGCAGTACTTC. Its protein product is CASSSGTGNYYEQYF.

The rearrangement uses TRBV6-2 or TRBV6-3 and TRBJ1-5, with D uncertain. V was clipped by 6 bases and J by 7 bases, with 25 bases between them. The CDR3 runs 17 residues. The germline V gene has CDR1 MNHEY and CDR2 SVGEGT. CDR3 residues: CASSQPTLVRARQPQHF. The CDR3 nucleotides read TGTGCCAGCAGCCAACCGACCCTCGTGAGGGCAAGGCAGCCCCAGCATTTT.

This clonotype showed up just a few times. The gene calls are TRBV4-1 and TRBJ2-7, with TRBD2 matching 9 bases. The germline V gene encodes CDR1 MGHRA and CDR2 YSYEKL. This CDR3 region has 17 residues. Trimming removed 3 bases from V and 2 bases from J; junction bases left unmatched: 11. DNA for the CDR3: TGCGCCAGCAGCCAGAGGTTCGAGCGGGGGGACGCCTACGAGCAGTACTTC. Protein: CASSQRFERGDAYEQYF.

This clonotype was seen a few times. This chain links TRBV28 with TRBJ1-2; no clear D gene. This CDR3 comprises 12 residues. Germline CDR1 MDHEN, CDR2 SYDVKM. Between the trimmed V and J ends, which lost 3 bases and 8 bases, there was a span of 10 bases. The CDR3 spells CASSFRTGGYTF. CDR3 coding DNA: TGTGCCAGCAGTTTCCGTACCGGAGGCTACACCTTC.

This clonotype was observed once. The V call is TRBV7-2, the J call TRBJ2-1; no reliable D call. The ends were cut back, 3 bases at V and 5 bases at J, with 8 bases in the middle. Germline values: CDR1 SGHTA, CDR2 FQGNSA. This CDR3 is 13 amino acids long. This chain's CDR3 is CASSFSADNEQFF. DNA of the CDR3: TGTGCCAGCAGCTTCTCAGCAGACAATGAGCAGTTCTTC. Full variable domain (rest looked up from reference TRBV7-2 and TRBJ2-1): GAGVSQSPSNKVTEKGKDVELRCDPISGHTALYWYRQSLGQGLEFLIYFQGNSAPDKSGLPSDRFSAERTGGSVSTLTIQRTQQEDSAVYLCASSFSADNEQFFGPGTRLTVL.

In its sample, this clonotype was seen a few times. The chain links TRBV14 to TRBJ1-1, with no clear D. Germline loops: CDR1 SGHDN, CDR2 FVKESK. The V end was cut by 5 bases, the J end by 12 bases, with 16 bases between. CDR3 length equals 12 residues. The CDR3 DNA is TGTGCCAGCAGCATCCAACTGTCGAGGCCTTTCTTT. Protein product: CASSIQLSRPFF.

This chain links TRBV6-1 with TRBJ2-7; possibly TRBD1 or TRBD2 for D (5 bases each). Trimming cost V 9 bases and J 6 bases, with 9 bases left between them. The CDR3 runs 10 residues. The germline V gene encodes CDR1 MNHNS and CDR2 SASEGT. CDR3 residues: CASGGPEQYF. Here the CDR3 DNA reads TGTGCCAGTGGGGGTCCCGAGCAGTACTTC.

The V and J genes are TRBV6-6 and TRBJ2-5; 10 positions agree with TRBD1. Germline CDR1 reads MNHNY; CDR2 reads SVGAGI (reference sequence). The CDR3 consists of 12 residues. V gave up 10 bases and J gave up 13 bases; unmatched junction bases: 12. In nucleotides, the CDR3 is TGTGCCACCGGACAGGGGGACGGGAGTTGGTACTTC. Encoded protein: CATGQGDGSWYF.

This clonotype was picked up a small number of times. The genes are TRBV29-1 and TRBJ2-2, with 7 bases aligning to TRBD1. Looked up from germline, CDR1 is SQVTM and CDR2 is ANQGSEA. This CDR3 comprises 15 residues. Trimming at V came to 4 bases and at J to 4 bases, leaving 9 bases not matched to a gene. In nucleotides, the CDR3 is TGCAGCGTTGCCCCCGGGACAGAGGGCACCGGGGAGCTGTTTTTT. Amino acids: CSVAPGTEGTGELFF.

This clonotype was observed a few times. The chain combines TRBV6-1 with TRBJ2-1, with D possibly TRBD2 on 5 matching bases. CDR1 is MNHNS and CDR2 is SASEGT in the germline V gene. This CDR3 contains 15 residues. V shed 2 bases and J shed 9 bases, with 17 bases lying between them. CDR3 loop: CASSEPIGIWGEQFF. In DNA, the CDR3 is TGTGCCAGCAGTGAACCGATCGGGATCTGGGGTGAGCAGTTCTTC.